Listed here are 22 T cell receptor beta chains from one sample, sequenced in a study of T-cell reconstitution after alpha-beta-depleted transplantation in children. Unique molecular identifiers were used to barcode this TCRbeta library. TCRdb reprocessed the PCR reads via MiXCR and lists one record per CDR3 protein. The data contain a few hundred thousand distinct CDR3 sequences, approximately 13% of them singletons. The sequencing here drew on PBMCs, mostly from graft donor cells, taken 360 days after TCRalphabeta/CD19-depleted stem cell transplant. The receptors were gathered from a male patient younger than 18 who had a stem cell transplant for acute myeloid leukemia, so the T cells may come from the graft donor.

This clonotype has at least ten counts. The V call is TRBV10-3, the J call TRBJ2-7; tentative D call: TRBD1 (5 bases). This CDR3 has 14 amino acids. V gave up 4 bases and J gave up 2 bases, with 12 bases separating them. CDR1 and CDR2 from the germline V gene are ENHRY and SYGVKD. In nucleotides, the CDR3 is TGTGCCATCAGTGCCGACAGACAAGCCTACGAGCAGTACTTC. As protein: CAISADRQAYEQYF.

Only a few counts were recorded for this clonotype. This sequence joins TRBV10-3 and TRBJ2-1; TRBD1 aligns across 10 bases. The V gene's germline CDR1 is ENHRY and CDR2 SYGVKD. J lost 2 bases, V lost 10 bases, and 5 bases had no gene match. CDR3 length: 14 residues. The CDR3 here is CATPGQGTYNEQFF. DNA of the CDR3: TGTGCCACCCCGGGACAGGGGACCTACAATGAGCAGTTCTTC.

V gene TRBV18 combines with J gene TRBJ2-4, with D tentatively TRBD1 or TRBD2 (5 bases each). CDR1 and CDR2 from the germline V gene are KGHSH and LQKENI. This CDR3 contains 16 residues. The V end was cut by 5 bases, the J end by 6 bases, with 20 bases between. CDR3 region: CASSATAGTSGNIQYF. The CDR3 DNA follows: TGTGCCAGCTCAGCTACGGCTGGGACCTCGGGAAACATTCAGTACTTC.

V gene TRBV29-1 combines with J gene TRBJ1-1; D might be TRBD1 (5 bases). Germline CDR1 and CDR2: SQVTM and ANQGSEA. This CDR3 has 14 amino acids. V dropped 8 bases and J dropped 2 bases, with 18 bases sitting between them. The CDR3 region has the DNA TGCAGCCATAGGTTCGGGGCCCCCAACACTGAAGCTTTCTTT. It is translated as CSHRFGAPNTEAFF.

The rearrangement joins TRBV6-2 or TRBV6-3 to TRBJ2-1; 8 nucleotides agree with TRBD2. V dropped 2 bases and J dropped 8; count of bases not matched to a gene: 8. The germline V gene encodes CDR1 MNHEY and CDR2 SVGEGT. The CDR3 loop spans 15 amino acids. Here the CDR3 DNA reads TGTGCCAGCAGTTACAGTAGCGGGGAGTGGGATGAGCAGTTCTTC. It specifies CASSYSSGEWDEQFF.

Only a few counts were recorded for this clonotype. The chain combines TRBV5-1 with TRBJ2-1; 9 nucleotides align to TRBD2. The CDR3 covers 16 residues. Trimming took 0 bases from V and 4 from J; bases not matched to a gene: 5. Germline V gives CDR1 SGHRS, CDR2 YFSETQ. The CDR3 region is CASSLVGTSRYNEQFF. The CDR3 nucleotides are TGCGCCAGCAGCTTGGTTGGGACTAGCAGATACAATGAGCAGTTCTTC.

This clonotype has only a few counts. The genes are TRBV4-3 and TRBJ2-1; 13 nucleotides align to TRBD2. There are 15 residues in the CDR3. With V trimmed by 3 bases and J by 6 bases, 2 bases remained unmatched. Germline V gene sequence: CDR1 LGHNA, CDR2 YSLEER. CDR3 bases: TGCGCCAGCAGCCACGGACTAGCGGGAGTCAATGAGCAGTTCTTC. Residues: CASSHGLAGVNEQFF.

This clonotype was seen at least ten times. The chain uses TRBV20-1 and TRBJ2-5; TRBD2 matches at 8 bases. Trimming at V came to 6 bases and at J to 5 bases, leaving 14 bases not matched to a gene. CDR3 length equals 15 residues. Germline loops: CDR1 DFQATT, CDR2 SNEGSKA (reference sequence). CDR3 nucleotide sequence: TGCAGTGCGAGACCCCTTACGGGAGGGACGGAGACCCAGTACTTC. Its translation: CSARPLTGGTETQYF.

This clonotype was observed a handful of times. The V call is TRBV11-2, the J call TRBJ2-7; D unclear. The length of the CDR3 is 14 residues. Germline V gives CDR1 SGHAT, CDR2 FQNNGV. V lost 4 bases and J lost 4, with 14 bases in between. CDR3 region: CASSSASPTYEQYF. CDR3 bases: TGTGCCAGCAGCTCAGCCTCCCCCACGTACGAGCAGTACTTC.

This clonotype was counted ten times or more. V gene TRBV7-3 combines with J gene TRBJ2-1; TRBD2 agrees at 7 bases. This CDR3 contains 16 residues. Per germline, CDR1 SGHTA and CDR2 FQGTGA. V lost 5 bases, J lost 2 bases, and 9 bases stayed unmatched. CDR3 amino acids: CASSVSGTIAYNEQFF. DNA of the CDR3: TGTGCCAGCAGCGTATCCGGGACTATCGCCTACAATGAGCAGTTCTTC.

The CDR3 DNA is TGTGCCAGCAGCGTAGGGGGGGCTGCCACTGAAGCTTTCTTT. Encoded protein: CASSVGGAATEAFF. J is TRBJ1-1 and V is TRBV9; D is possibly TRBD1 (6 bases). CDR1 is SGDLS, CDR2 YYNGEE, per germline. The germline V and J ends were trimmed by 0 bases and 4 bases, with 10 bases remaining between them. The CDR3 contains 14 residues.

This clonotype was counted ten times or more. One end of the junction is discordant with germline, which a read error may explain. The CDR3 nucleotides are TGTGCCAGCAGTTCCGGACTAGTTCGATCGGTCTTC. Translation: CASSSGLVRSVF. V usage is TRBV28 and J usage is TRBJ2-1; 7 positions match TRBD2. Germline-derived CDR1 and CDR2 are MDHEN and SYDVKM. This CDR3 has 12 residues.

This clonotype occurred a few times. The chain combines TRBV20-1 with TRBJ1-1, with D perhaps matching TRBD1 (5 bases). The length of the CDR3 is 16 residues. CDR1 and CDR2 (germline): DFQATT, SNEGSKA (reference sequence). V shed 1 base and J shed 1 base, with 16 bases lying between them. Here the CDR3 reads CSARVSLRGPNTEAFF. The CDR3 DNA follows: TGCAGTGCTAGAGTATCCTTAAGGGGCCCGAACACTGAAGCTTTCTTT.

This clonotype was counted a few times. V and J are TRBV4-3 and TRBJ2-1, with D unresolved. V lost 0 bases and J lost 3, with 15 bases in between. CDR3 length: 17 amino acids. The germline V gene has CDR1 LGHNA and CDR2 YSLEER. This CDR3 reads CASSQDQLGTVYNEQFF. CDR3 DNA sequence: TGCGCCAGCAGCCAAGACCAGTTGGGCACGGTCTACAATGAGCAGTTCTTC.

The table lists this clonotype with a few counts. The genes are TRBV28 and TRBJ2-4; 8 nucleotides align to TRBD2. Germline V gene lookup returns CDR1 MDHEN and CDR2 SYDVKM. V was pared by 3 bases and J by 8 bases, with 9 bases of the junction left unmatched. This CDR3 has 15 residues. CDR3 protein: CASSFTTPGGDIQYF. DNA of the CDR3: TGTGCCAGCAGTTTCACGACCCCGGGAGGGGACATTCAGTACTTC.

This clonotype was counted only a few times. A read error may produce the germline difference seen at one junction end. The CDR3 bases are TGTGCCACCAGTGATTCAGCGGGGGGTCGGGTCTTC. This encodes CATSDSAGGRVF. The chain uses TRBV24-1 and TRBJ2-1, with 9 positions matching TRBD2. Per germline, CDR1 KGHDR and CDR2 SFDVKD. This CDR3 has 12 amino acids.

This clonotype turned up a few times. The chain recombines TRBV6-2 or TRBV6-3 with TRBJ2-7; D possibly corresponds to TRBD1 (6 bases). The CDR3 is 14 amino acids. Trimming removed 7 bases from V and 2 bases from J, with 15 bases in between. Per the germline V gene, CDR1 is MNHEY and CDR2 is SVGEGT. The CDR3, as DNA: TGTGCCAGCAAAAAAGCGGCAGGGGCCTACGAGCAGTACTTC. Translating it yields CASKKAAGAYEQYF.

At least ten counts were recorded for this clonotype. The chain has TRBV28 and TRBJ2-7; TRBD2 might be the D (6 bases). Trimming cost V 6 bases and J 0 bases, with 12 bases left between them. The CDR3 totals 14 residues. Germline CDR1 reads MDHEN; CDR2 reads SYDVKM. In DNA form, the CDR3 reads TGTGCCAGCAGCCTGGGACTGCTCTCCTACGAGCAGTACTTC. It encodes CASSLGLLSYEQYF.

The J gene is TRBJ2-7, the V gene TRBV19, with a possible D match to TRBD2 (5 bases). The V and J ends lost 4 bases and 5 bases respectively, with 15 bases between them. This CDR3 comprises 14 residues. Germline CDR1 reads LNHDA; CDR2 reads SQIVND (reference sequence). The CDR3 loop is CASSRGILTHEQYF. The CDR3 region has the DNA TGTGCCAGTAGTAGAGGGATTCTAACCCACGAGCAGTACTTC.

V and J are TRBV20-1 and TRBJ2-7; 11 positions match TRBD2. The CDR3 extends over 13 amino acids. Germline loops: CDR1 DFQATT, CDR2 SNEGSKA (reference sequence). The ends lost 3 bases at V and 3 bases at J; junction bases unmatched: 1. CDR3 sequence: CSARTSGVYEQYF. CDR3 coding DNA: TGCAGTGCTAGGACTAGCGGGGTCTACGAGCAGTACTTC.

The table lists this clonotype with a few counts. The J gene is TRBJ2-7, the V gene TRBV9; D tentatively fits TRBD1 or TRBD2 (6 bases each). Trimming shortened V by 4 bases and J by 3 bases, and 17 bases separated the two germline ends. Germline lookup yields CDR1 SGDLS and CDR2 YYNGEE. The CDR3 is 15 amino acids. The CDR3 nucleotides read TGTGCCAGCAGCCCGACCCCTAGGGGGGACTACGAGCAGTACTTC. Amino acid sequence: CASSPTPRGDYEQYF.

This clonotype occurred once. The conserved closing phenylalanine or tryptophan is absent in this CDR3, likely reflecting a read error. In nucleotides, the CDR3 is TGTGCCAGCAGCTTAGGGTTGGGGACCTACGAGCAGTACTTG. Its translation is CASSLGLGTYEQYL. This chain connects TRBV7-6 to TRBJ2-7, with no clear D. Germline CDR1 is SGHVS and CDR2 is FNYEAQ. The germline V and J ends were trimmed by 1 base and 2 bases, with 9 bases remaining between them. This CDR3 has 14 residues.